The 8 T cell receptor beta chains below come from one sample, sequenced in a study of OX40 agonist ivuxolimab in advanced cancers. Produced via immunoSEQ multiplex PCR; TCRdb's table is partial and in-frame only. The sample consists of fewer than 45,000 clones, about 88% of them appearing once. The input for sequencing was CD4+ or CD8+ T cells sorted from blood, taken in a trial of the OX40 agonist ivuxolimab. The receptors originated from an adult with an advanced solid tumor such as melanoma, head and neck, liver or kidney cancer.

This sequence joins TRBV5-1 and TRBJ2-2, with D maybe TRBD1 (5 bases). Germline V lookup: CDR1 SGHRS, CDR2 YFSETQ. This CDR3 contains 16 residues. Trimming removed 0 bases at V and 1 base at J, with 10 bases between. The CDR3 loop reads CASSLAKTVNTGELFF. CDR3 in DNA: TGCGCCAGCAGCTTGGCTAAGACAGTGAACACCGGGGAGCTGTTTTTT.

This chain connects TRBV18 to TRBJ1-1; D ambiguous. V was shortened by 5 bases and J by 0 bases, with 10 bases between the two germline ends. Germline loops: CDR1 KGHSH, CDR2 LQKENI. This CDR3 has 14 amino acids. CDR3 DNA sequence: TGTGCCAGCTCATGGCTGGGGATGAACACTGAAGCTTTCTTT. Translated, it gives CASSWLGMNTEAFF.

The rearrangement uses TRBV2 and TRBJ2-1; TRBD2 aligns across 12 bases. The trim removed 8 bases at V and 0 bases at J, leaving 5 bases unmatched. Germline V lookup: CDR1 SNHLY, CDR2 FYNNEI. CDR3 length equals 16 residues. The CDR3 here is CASSTSGSASYNEQFF. For the CDR3, the DNA is TGTGCCAGCTCGACTAGCGGGAGTGCCTCCTACAATGAGCAGTTCTTC.

V is TRBV30 and J is TRBJ2-7, with 7 bases matching TRBD1. Germline CDR1 GTSNPN, CDR2 SVGIG (reference sequence). This CDR3 spans 12 amino acids. V shed 1 base and J 10 bases; nucleotides not matched to a gene: 7. CDR3: CAWSAPPGGQYF. The CDR3 region has the DNA TGTGCCTGGAGTGCTCCTCCAGGGGGACAGTACTTC.

The chain links TRBV5-1 to TRBJ1-2; the match to TRBD1 covers 7 bases. Germline CDR1 and CDR2: SGHRS and YFSETQ. V shed 3 bases, J shed 8 bases, and the junction held 7 bases outside the gene matches. CDR3 length equals 13 residues. The CDR3 spells CASSSSGQMGYTF. The DNA of the CDR3 is TGCGCCAGCAGCTCATCGGGACAGATGGGCTACACCTTC.

The CDR3: CASSLEQGVISYEQYF. In nucleotides, the CDR3 is TGTGCCAGCAGCTTGGAGCAGGGGGTGATTTCCTACGAGCAGTACTTC. The genes are TRBV5-6 and TRBJ2-7; 7 positions match TRBD1. Germline V lookup: CDR1 SGHDT, CDR2 YYEEEE. This CDR3 comprises 16 residues. V lost 0 bases to trimming and J lost 1 base; unmatched junction nucleotides: 7.

The J gene is TRBJ1-1, the V gene TRBV19, with D possibly being TRBD1 (5 bases). V lost 6 bases and J lost 6, with 20 bases in between. There are 15 residues in the CDR3. CDR1 LNHDA and CDR2 SQIVND come from the germline V gene (reference sequence). CDR3 amino acids: CASRPPGGELAEAFF. The CDR3 region has the DNA TGTGCCAGTAGGCCACCGGGGGGGGAACTGGCTGAAGCTTTCTTT.

The chain recombines TRBV19 with TRBJ2-6; D gene ambiguous. This CDR3 contains 13 residues. V gave up 8 bases and J gave up 3 bases, with 8 bases separating them. CDR1 and CDR2 from the germline V gene are LNHDA and SQIVND (reference sequence). The DNA for the CDR3 is TGTGCCAGTTATACTTATGGGGCCAACGTCCTGACTTTC. It encodes CASYTYGANVLTF.